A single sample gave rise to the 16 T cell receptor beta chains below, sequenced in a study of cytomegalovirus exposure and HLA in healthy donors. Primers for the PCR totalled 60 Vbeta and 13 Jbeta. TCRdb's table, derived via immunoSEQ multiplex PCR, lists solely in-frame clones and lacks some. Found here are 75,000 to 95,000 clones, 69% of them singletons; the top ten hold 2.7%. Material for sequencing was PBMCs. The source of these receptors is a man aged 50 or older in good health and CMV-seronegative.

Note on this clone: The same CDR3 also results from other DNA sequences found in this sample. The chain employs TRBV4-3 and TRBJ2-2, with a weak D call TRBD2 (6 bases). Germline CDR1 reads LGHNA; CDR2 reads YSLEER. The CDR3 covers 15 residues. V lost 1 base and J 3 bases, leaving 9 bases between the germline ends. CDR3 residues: CASSQVREDTGELFF. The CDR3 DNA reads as TGCGCCAGCAGCCAAGTCAGGGAGGACACCGGGGAGCTGTTTTTT.

CDR3 amino acids: CASSWGQGASYTEAFF. CDR3 DNA: TGCGCCAGCAGCTGGGGACAGGGGGCTAGTTACACTGAAGCTTTCTTT. The chain carries TRBV5-1 and TRBJ1-1, with 12 positions matching TRBD1. CDR3 length equals 16 residues. CDR1 is SGHRS, CDR2 YFSETQ, per germline. J gave up 3 bases and V 3 bases, and 6 bases lay outside the gene matches.

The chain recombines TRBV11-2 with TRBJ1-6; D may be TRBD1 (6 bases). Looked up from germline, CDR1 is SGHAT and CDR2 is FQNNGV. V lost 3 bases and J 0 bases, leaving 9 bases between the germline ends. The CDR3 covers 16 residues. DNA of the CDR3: TGTGCCAGCAGCTTGGACAGATTCTCCTATAATTCACCCCTCCACTTT. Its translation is CASSLDRFSYNSPLHF.

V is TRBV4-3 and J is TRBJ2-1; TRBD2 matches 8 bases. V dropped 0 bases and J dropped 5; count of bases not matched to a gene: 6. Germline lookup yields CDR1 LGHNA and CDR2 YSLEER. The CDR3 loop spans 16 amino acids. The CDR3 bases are TGCGCCAGCAGCCAAGATTTCACTAGCGGCCACAATGAGCAGTTCTTC. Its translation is CASSQDFTSGHNEQFF.

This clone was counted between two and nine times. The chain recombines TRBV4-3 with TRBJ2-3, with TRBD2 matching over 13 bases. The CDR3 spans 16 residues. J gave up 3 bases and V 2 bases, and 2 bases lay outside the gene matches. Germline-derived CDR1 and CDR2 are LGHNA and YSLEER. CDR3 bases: TGCGCCAGCAGCCAAACTAGCGGGGGGGCAACAGATACGCAGTATTTT. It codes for CASSQTSGGATDTQYF.

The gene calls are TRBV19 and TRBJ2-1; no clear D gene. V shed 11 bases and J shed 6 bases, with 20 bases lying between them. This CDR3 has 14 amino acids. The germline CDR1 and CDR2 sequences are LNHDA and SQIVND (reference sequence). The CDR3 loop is CAPVTRNRCNEQFF. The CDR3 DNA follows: TGTGCCCCTGTAACCAGGAACCGGTGCAATGAGCAGTTCTTC. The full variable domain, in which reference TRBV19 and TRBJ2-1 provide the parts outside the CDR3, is DGGITQSPKYLFRKEGQNVTLSCEQNLNHDAMYWYRQDPGQGLRLIYYSQIVNDFQKGDIAEGYSVSREKKESFPLTVTSAQKNPTAFYLCAPVTRNRCNEQFFGPGTRLTVL.

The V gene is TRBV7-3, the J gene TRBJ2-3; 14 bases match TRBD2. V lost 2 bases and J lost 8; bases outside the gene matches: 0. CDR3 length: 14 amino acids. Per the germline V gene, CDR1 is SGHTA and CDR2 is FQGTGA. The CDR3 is CASSLGTSGGTQYF. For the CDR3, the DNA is TGTGCCAGCAGCTTAGGGACTAGCGGGGGTACGCAGTATTTT.

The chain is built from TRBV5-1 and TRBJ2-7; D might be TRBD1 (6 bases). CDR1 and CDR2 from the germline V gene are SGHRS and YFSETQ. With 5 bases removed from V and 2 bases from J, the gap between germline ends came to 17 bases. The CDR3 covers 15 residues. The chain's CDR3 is CASRSARTEAYEQYF. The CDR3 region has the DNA TGCGCCAGCAGGTCCGCCAGGACAGAAGCCTACGAGCAGTACTTC.

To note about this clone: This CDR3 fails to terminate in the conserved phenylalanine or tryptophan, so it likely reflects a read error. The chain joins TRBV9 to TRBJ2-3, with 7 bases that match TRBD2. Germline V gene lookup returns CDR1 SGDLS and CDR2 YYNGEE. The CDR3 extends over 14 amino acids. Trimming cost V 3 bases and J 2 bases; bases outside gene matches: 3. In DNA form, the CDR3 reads TGTGCCAGCAGCGCCGGGGACTACACAGATACGCAGTATGTT. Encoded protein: CASSAGDYTDTQYV.

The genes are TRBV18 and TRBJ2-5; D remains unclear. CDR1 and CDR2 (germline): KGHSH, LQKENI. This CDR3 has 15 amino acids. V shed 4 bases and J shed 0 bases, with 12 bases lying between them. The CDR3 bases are TGTGCCAGCTCACAATTAGCTGAGTACCAAGAGACCCAGTACTTC. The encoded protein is CASSQLAEYQETQYF.

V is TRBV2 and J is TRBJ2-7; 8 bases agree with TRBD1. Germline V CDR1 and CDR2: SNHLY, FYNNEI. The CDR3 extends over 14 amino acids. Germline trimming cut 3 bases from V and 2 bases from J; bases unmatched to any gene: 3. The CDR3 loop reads CASSDQGAPYEQYF. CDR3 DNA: TGTGCCAGCAGTGATCAGGGGGCCCCCTACGAGCAGTACTTC.

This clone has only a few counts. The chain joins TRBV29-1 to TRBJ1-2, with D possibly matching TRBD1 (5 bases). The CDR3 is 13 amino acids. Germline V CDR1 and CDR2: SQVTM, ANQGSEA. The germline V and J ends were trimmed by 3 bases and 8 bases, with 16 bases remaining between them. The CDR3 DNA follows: TGCAGCGTTGAGGGCCTCACCAGGGAAGGCTACACCTTC. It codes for CSVEGLTREGYTF. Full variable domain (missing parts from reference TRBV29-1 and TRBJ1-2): SAVISQKPSRDICQRGTSLTIQCQVDSQVTMMFWYRQQPGQSLTLIATANQGSEATYESGFVIDKFPISRPNLTFSTLTVSNMSPEDSSIYLCSVEGLTREGYTFGSGTRLTVV.

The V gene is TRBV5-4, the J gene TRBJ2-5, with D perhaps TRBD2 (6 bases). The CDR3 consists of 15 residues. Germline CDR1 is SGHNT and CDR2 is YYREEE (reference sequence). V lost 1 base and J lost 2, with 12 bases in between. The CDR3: CASSLWRGRQETQYF. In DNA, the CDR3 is TGTGCCAGCAGCTTGTGGCGGGGTCGGCAAGAGACCCAGTACTTC.

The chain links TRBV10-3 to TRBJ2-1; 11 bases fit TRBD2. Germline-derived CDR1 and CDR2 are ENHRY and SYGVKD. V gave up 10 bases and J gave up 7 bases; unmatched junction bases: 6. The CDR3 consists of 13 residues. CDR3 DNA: TGTGCCACGCTAGCGGGGGGAAGAAATGAGCAGTTCTTC. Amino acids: CATLAGGRNEQFF.

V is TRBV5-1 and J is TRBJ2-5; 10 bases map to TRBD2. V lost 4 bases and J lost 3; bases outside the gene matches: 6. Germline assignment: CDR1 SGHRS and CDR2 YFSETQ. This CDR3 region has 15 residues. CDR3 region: CASSPRTSGKETQYF. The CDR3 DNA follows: TGCGCCAGCAGCCCCAGGACTAGCGGAAAAGAGACCCAGTACTTC.

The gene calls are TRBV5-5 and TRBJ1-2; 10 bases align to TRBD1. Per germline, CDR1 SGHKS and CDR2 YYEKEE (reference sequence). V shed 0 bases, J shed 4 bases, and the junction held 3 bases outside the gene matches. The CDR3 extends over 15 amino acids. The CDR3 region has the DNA TGTGCCAGCAGCTTGGCCTGGACAGGGGGCTATGGCTACACCTTC. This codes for CASSLAWTGGYGYTF.